This note documents a single T cell receptor beta chain sequence. Its antigen is undetermined. The CDR3 is 14 residues long. V was shortened by 5 bases and J by 3 bases, with 13 bases between the two germline ends. CDR1 is SGHAT and CDR2 is FQNNGV in the germline V gene. This record comes from a study of T cells in localized non-small cell lung cancer. Study results and caveats: Uninvolved adjacent lung showed peak T cell clonality, exceeding tumor.

TCRdb's table, derived via immunoSEQ multiplex PCR, lists solely in-frame clones and lacks some. The profile shows 25,000 to 35,000 clones, about nine tenths of them singletons. The rearrangement uses TRBV11-2 and TRBJ1-1; D is ambiguous. The sample in question was peripheral blood, obtained before any cancer treatment. The clonotype comes from a woman aged 40-75 years with stage I lung adenocarcinoma. CDR3: CASSRRLGYTEAFF. DNA for the CDR3: TGTGCCAGCAGCCGACGGTTGGGGTACACTGAAGCTTTCTTT.